The clone carrying this TCR beta chain was seen a single time. Its antigen is not known. The sample is drawn from a study of long-term antiretroviral therapy in people with HIV. Regarding the study as a whole: Information pertaining to ART adherence, viral resistance or therapeutic modifications was not obtained.

immunoSEQ v3.0 was run at survey level. For each individual sample, sequencing targeted about 40,000-50,000 T-cell genomes. The repertoire was sequenced with immunoSEQ multiplex PCR; TCRdb's copy has only in-frame clones and lacks some. This table has approximately 30,000 clones, 95% to 98% appearing once. The CDR3 is made up of 12 amino acids. V was clipped by 6 bases and J by 7 bases, with 10 bases between them. Germline CDR1 reads MNHEY; CDR2 reads SMNVEV (reference sequence). The TCR comes from a man aged 30-40 years with HIV. The specimen was unsorted PBMCs, collected 7.6 years after starting antiretroviral therapy. The chain carries TRBV27 and TRBJ2-1; D not resolved. The CDR3 sequence: CASSPTRNEQFF. The CDR3, as DNA: TGTGCCAGCAGCCCGACAAGGAATGAGCAGTTCTTC.